These 24 T cell receptor beta chains originate from one sample sequenced in a study of post-analysis software for immune sequencing data. Study observations and caveats: Four to six TRBV segments, including TRBV5-6, TRBV5-1 and TRBV20-1, were more frequent in patients than controls.

Included in the TCR beta cDNA libraries were unique molecular identifiers. TCRdb called the PCR reads again in MiXCR, with one record for every CDR3 protein. The sample lists 150,000 to 200,000 distinct CDR3 sequences; around 28% were seen once. Their antigens are not known. Material for sequencing was blood. The receptors were gathered from a girl aged 5-17 years with multiple sclerosis.

This clonotype was counted ten times or more. V is TRBV12-3 or TRBV12-4 and J is TRBJ2-5, with 11 bases fitting TRBD1. The DNA end is a closer match to TRBJ2-7, so the J assignment may be wrong. This CDR3 is built from 14 residues. CDR3 DNA: TGTGCCAGCACCGGGACAGGGGGTATCTACGAGCAGTACTTC. Residues: CASTGTGGIYEQYF.

As concerns this clonotype: At one boundary the junction diverges from the germline segment, which might be a read error. CDR3 sequence (DNA): TGCGCCAGCAGCCACTCCCCCGTGACGGTGAACACTGGAGCTTTCTTT. Translated, it gives CASSHSPVTVNTGAFF. The chain has TRBV4-1 and TRBJ1-1; D is unresolved. This CDR3 contains 16 residues. The germline gives CDR1 MGHRA, CDR2 YSYEKL.

This chain connects TRBV29-1 to TRBJ2-1; 7 positions agree with TRBD1. This CDR3 has 13 residues. Germline CDR1 SQVTM, CDR2 ANQGSEA. V lost 5 bases and J lost 1; bases outside the gene matches: 2. The CDR3 reads CSVSGGSYNEQFF. As DNA, the CDR3 is TGCAGCGTTTCAGGGGGATCCTACAATGAGCAGTTCTTC.

This clonotype occurred many times. The genes are TRBV9 and TRBJ1-2, with no clear D. Germline CDR1 reads SGDLS; CDR2 reads YYNGEE. Trimming cost V 0 bases and J 5 bases, with 5 bases left between them. The CDR3 length is 12 residues. The chain's CDR3 is CASSVGEYGYTF. The CDR3 DNA reads as TGTGCCAGCAGCGTAGGGGAGTATGGCTACACCTTC.

This clonotype was seen a single time. A much larger clonotype is one base distant, so this may be a read error. V usage is TRBV7-2 and J usage is TRBJ2-1; D is undetermined. Germline lookup yields CDR1 SGHTA and CDR2 FQGNSA. This CDR3 region has 11 residues. The V and J ends lost 5 bases and 12 bases respectively, with 11 bases between them. CDR3 in amino acids: CASSLYSGQFF. CDR3 sequence (DNA): TGTGCCAGCAGCCTCTATAGTGGGCAGTTCTTC. Filled out from reference TRBV7-2 and TRBJ2-1, the complete variable domain reads GAGVSQSPSNKVTEKGKDVELRCDPISGHTALYWYRQSLGQGLEFLIYFQGNSAPDKSGLPSDRFSAERTGGSVSTLTIQRTQQEDSAVYLCASSLYSGQFFGPGTRLTVL.

The chain is built from TRBV5-1 and TRBJ2-7; TRBD1 aligns across 9 bases. The V and J ends lost 3 bases and 7 bases, in that order; junction bases with no gene match: 5. The CDR3 is 13 amino acids. Germline V gene sequence: CDR1 SGHRS, CDR2 YFSETQ. CDR3 region: CASSSSTGGEQYF. The CDR3 region has the DNA TGCGCCAGCAGCTCATCGACAGGGGGTGAGCAGTACTTC.

A word on this clonotype: This may stem from a read error, because a much larger clone lies one nucleotide away. The V and J genes are TRBV29-1 and TRBJ2-1; 9 nucleotides agree with TRBD2. The V segment lost 4 bases and the J segment 6 bases; nucleotides outside the gene matches: 7. The CDR3 consists of 14 residues. CDR1 and CDR2 (germline): SQVTM, ANQGSEA. The CDR3 region is CSVGWPAGGNEQFF. The CDR3 DNA is TGCAGCGTTGGATGGCCAGCGGGAGGCAATGAGCAGTTCTTC.

This clonotype was observed at least ten times. The V gene is TRBV20-1, the J gene TRBJ2-1; maybe TRBD2 (6 bases). The V end lost 5 bases, the J end lost 6 bases, and 17 bases lay between the germline ends. CDR3 length: 14 amino acids. Germline V gene lookup returns CDR1 DFQATT and CDR2 SNEGSKA (reference sequence). The CDR3 DNA sequence: TGCAGTGCTCAAAGCGGGTTACGGTTCAATGAGCAGTTCTTC. Encoded protein: CSAQSGLRFNEQFF.

This clonotype has a handful of counts. The chain recombines TRBV7-2 with TRBJ2-3; D is ambiguous. The CDR3 is 15 amino acids. CDR1 SGHTA and CDR2 FQGNSA come from the germline V gene. Trimming cost V 4 bases and J 1 base, with 12 bases left between them. The CDR3, as DNA: TGTGCCAGCAGCTCGTATGAGACTCGCACAGATACGCAGTATTTT. Residues: CASSSYETRTDTQYF.

This clonotype was counted a few times. The gene calls are TRBV28 and TRBJ2-7; D is perhaps TRBD1 or TRBD2 (6 bases each). The length of the CDR3 is 17 residues. The ends were cut back, 6 bases at V and 2 bases at J, with 23 bases in the middle. Per germline, CDR1 MDHEN and CDR2 SYDVKM. CDR3 sequence: CASSRTFGGAGAYEQYF. The CDR3 bases are TGTGCCAGCAGCCGGACTTTCGGGGGCGCAGGGGCCTACGAGCAGTACTTC. Looking up the rest from reference TRBV28 and TRBJ2-7 gives the full variable domain: DVKVTQSSRYLVKRTGEKVFLECVQDMDHENMFWYRQDPGLGLRLIYFSYDVKMKEKGDIPEGYSVSREKKERFSLILESASTNQTSMYLCASSRTFGGAGAYEQYFGPGTRLTVT.

This clonotype has a count of ten or more. The chain is built from TRBV7-2 and TRBJ2-1, with 16 nucleotides matching TRBD2. CDR3 length equals 20 residues. Trimming removed 1 base from V and 0 bases from J; junction bases left unmatched: 6. Germline assignment: CDR1 SGHTA and CDR2 FQGNSA. CDR3 residues: CASSLGPGTSGRASYNEQFF. In DNA form, the CDR3 reads TGTGCCAGCAGCTTAGGACCCGGGACTAGCGGGAGGGCCTCCTACAATGAGCAGTTCTTC.

This clonotype showed up many times. The chain is built from TRBV7-2 and TRBJ2-7, with D perhaps TRBD2 (5 bases). Germline loops: CDR1 SGHTA, CDR2 FQGNSA. V dropped 3 bases and J dropped 6 bases, with 15 bases sitting between them. The CDR3 has 14 amino acids. CDR3 amino acids: CASSFLWYGGEQYF. The CDR3 coding sequence is TGTGCCAGCAGCTTTTTGTGGTATGGAGGCGAGCAGTACTTC. The whole variable domain, remainder taken from reference TRBV7-2 and TRBJ2-7, is GAGVSQSPSNKVTEKGKDVELRCDPISGHTALYWYRQSLGQGLEFLIYFQGNSAPDKSGLPSDRFSAERTGGSVSTLTIQRTQQEDSAVYLCASSFLWYGGEQYFGPGTRLTVT.

This clonotype was picked up one time. V and J are TRBV7-9 and TRBJ2-1, with D possibly TRBD2 on 6 matching bases. Germline CDR1 reads SEHNR; CDR2 reads FQNEAQ (reference sequence). CDR3 length: 17 residues. With 2 bases removed from V and 10 bases from J, the gap between germline ends came to 24 bases. The CDR3 DNA reads TGTGCCAGCAGCTTAATGGGGCTGGGACTCCCCGACGGGGAGCAGTTCTTC. Its translation is CASSLMGLGLPDGEQFF.

J is TRBJ2-7 and V is TRBV20-1; 13 nucleotides agree with TRBD2. CDR3 size: 15 residues. Trimming at V came to 5 bases and at J to 6 bases, leaving 10 bases not matched to a gene. Germline V gene lookup returns CDR1 DFQATT and CDR2 SNEGSKA (reference sequence). CDR3 amino acids: CSARSLAGGPGEQYF. For the CDR3, the DNA is TGCAGTGCTCGGTCACTAGCGGGAGGGCCGGGCGAGCAGTACTTC.

Concerning this clonotype itself: An end of the junction does not agree with germline; a read error may underlie this. This chain uses TRBV20-1 with TRBJ2-4; TRBD1 matches 10 bases. The CDR3 length is 11 residues. CDR1 DFQATT and CDR2 SNEGSKA come from the germline V gene (reference sequence). The CDR3 protein is CSVRQGAAQYF. The CDR3 region has the DNA TGCAGTGTTAGACAGGGGGCTGCTCAGTACTTC.

The rearrangement uses TRBV24-1 and TRBJ2-1; D uncertain. Germline CDR1 is KGHDR and CDR2 is SFDVKD. The CDR3 loop spans 13 amino acids. Trimming cost V 3 bases and J 4 bases, with 6 bases left between them. CDR3 sequence: CATSDNLYNEQFF. CDR3 DNA: TGTGCCACCAGTGATAACTTATACAATGAGCAGTTCTTC.

This clonotype was found a few times. The chain employs TRBV28 and TRBJ2-3; TRBD2 agrees at 16 bases. CDR3 length: 17 amino acids. CDR1 and CDR2 (germline): MDHEN, SYDVKM. Trimming took 4 bases from V and 6 from J; bases not matched to a gene: 7. The CDR3 is CASSSPGLAGGLDTQYF. In nucleotides, the CDR3 is TGTGCCAGCAGTTCACCGGGACTAGCGGGAGGGCTGGATACGCAGTATTTT. Full variable domain (outside the CDR3, taken from reference TRBV28 and TRBJ2-3): DVKVTQSSRYLVKRTGEKVFLECVQDMDHENMFWYRQDPGLGLRLIYFSYDVKMKEKGDIPEGYSVSREKKERFSLILESASTNQTSMYLCASSSPGLAGGLDTQYFGPGTRLTVL.

Note on this clonotype: A read error may explain this, as a much larger clone is one base away. This chain joins TRBV20-1 and TRBJ2-5; weak D call: TRBD2 (6 bases). The CDR3 sequence is 11 residues long. V was shortened by 3 bases and J by 11 bases, with 13 bases between the two germline ends. Germline V gives CDR1 DFQATT, CDR2 SNEGSKA (reference sequence). Here the CDR3 DNA reads TGCAGTGCTAGTATAGGGACTGAGCAGTACTTC. Translated: CSASIGTEQYF.

The V and J genes are TRBV5-1 and TRBJ1-2; no reliable D call. The CDR3 is made up of 15 amino acids. The V gene lost 0 bases and the J gene lost 2 bases, with 11 bases spanning the gap. CDR1 and CDR2 from the germline V gene are SGHRS and YFSETQ. DNA for the CDR3: TGCGCCAGCAGCTTGGTTCCGGAAAAAAACTATGGCTACACCTTC. This translates into CASSLVPEKNYGYTF.

The chain joins TRBV10-3 to TRBJ1-1; D is unresolved. The V and J ends lost 8 bases and 4 bases respectively, with 11 bases between them. The CDR3 is made up of 12 amino acids. Germline V gene sequence: CDR1 ENHRY, CDR2 SYGVKD. DNA of the CDR3: TGTGCCATCGTCCTCGACGGCACTGAAGCTTTCTTT. Residues: CAIVLDGTEAFF.

This clonotype has a handful of counts. The chain combines TRBV20-1 with TRBJ1-1; D unclear. Trimming shortened V by 6 bases and J by 7 bases, and 12 bases separated the two germline ends. This CDR3 contains 11 residues. Germline CDR1 and CDR2: DFQATT and SNEGSKA (reference sequence). This CDR3 reads CSATQEVEAFF. CDR3 bases: TGCAGTGCCACCCAAGAGGTTGAAGCTTTCTTT.

This clonotype was seen only a few times. The chain combines TRBV3-1 with TRBJ2-5; TRBD2 matches at 7 bases. V lost 6 bases and J lost 3; bases outside the gene matches: 10. The CDR3 spans 15 residues. CDR1 and CDR2 from the germline V gene are LGHDT and YNNKEL (reference sequence). This chain's CDR3 is CASSGAGLVEETQYF. The CDR3, as DNA: TGTGCCAGCAGTGGTGCCGGACTAGTGGAAGAGACCCAGTACTTC.

V gene TRBV6-5 combines with J gene TRBJ1-2, with 9 bases fitting TRBD1. In germline, CDR1 is MNHEY, CDR2 SVGAGI. This CDR3 contains 14 residues. Trimming took 6 bases from V and 9 from J; bases not matched to a gene: 11. CDR3 sequence: CASRDTGTGFRYTF. DNA for the CDR3: TGTGCCAGCAGAGACACCGGGACAGGGTTTCGCTACACCTTC.

This clonotype was seen a few times. V is TRBV20-1 and J is TRBJ2-7; D might be TRBD1 or TRBD2, each matching 6 bases. Per the germline V gene, CDR1 is DFQATT and CDR2 is SNEGSKA (reference sequence). Deletions cut 6 bases from V and 7 bases from J, with 19 bases between. The CDR3 length is 13 residues. CDR3 nucleotides: TGCAGTGCCCGGGGGCAGGAGTTAAATGAGCAGTACTTC. Its translation is CSARGQELNEQYF.